A single sample is the source of the 31 T cell receptor beta chains below, sequenced in a study of OX40 agonist ivuxolimab in advanced cancers. Measured with immunoSEQ multiplex PCR; TCRdb has only the in-frame clones, and not every one. Seen here are some 150,000 clones, just over 90% observed once, and the top ten hold 1%. This material consisted of CD4+ or CD8+ T cells sorted from blood, taken in a trial of the OX40 agonist ivuxolimab. The receptors shown here come from an adult with an advanced solid tumor such as melanoma, head and neck, liver or kidney cancer.

The genes are TRBV5-4 and TRBJ1-2; 8 bases are a match to TRBD1. V gave up 3 bases and J gave up 8 bases; unmatched junction bases: 9. Per germline, CDR1 SGHNT and CDR2 YYREEE (reference sequence). CDR3 length: 14 residues. CDR3 DNA sequence: TGTGCCAGCAGCTCCCGGGACAGGCACTCCGGCTACACCTTC. This sequence encodes CASSSRDRHSGYTF.

The chain links TRBV2 to TRBJ2-7; D is uncertain. Per germline, CDR1 SNHLY and CDR2 FYNNEI. V lost 6 bases to trimming and J lost 2 bases, with 17 bases between them. The CDR3 runs to 15 residues. The CDR3 DNA sequence: TGTGCCAGCAGCCTATCCGAGGCCCTGCCCTACGAGCAGTACTTC. It codes for CASSLSEALPYEQYF.

The chain links TRBV11-2 to TRBJ2-7; D perhaps matches TRBD1 (6 bases). In germline, CDR1 is SGHAT, CDR2 FQNNGV. This CDR3 is 16 amino acids long. The germline V and J ends were trimmed by 5 bases and 4 bases, with 21 bases remaining between them. The CDR3 loop is CASSPPLVAQGYEQYF. The CDR3, as DNA: TGTGCCAGCAGCCCTCCCTTGGTAGCCCAGGGGTACGAGCAGTACTTC.

The chain carries TRBV7-9 and TRBJ2-7; 7 nucleotides agree with TRBD1. V was clipped by 5 bases and J by 2 bases; unmatched bases: 9. The CDR3 consists of 15 residues. CDR1 is SEHNR, CDR2 FQNEAQ, per germline (reference sequence). CDR3 sequence: CASSNKGQRPYEQYF. The CDR3 DNA reads TGTGCCAGCAGCAACAAGGGACAGCGACCCTACGAGCAGTACTTC.

The chain uses TRBV4-3 and TRBJ2-3; perhaps TRBD1 as D (6 bases). V was pared by 3 bases and J by 1 base, with 17 bases between. CDR3 length equals 17 residues. Germline V gene sequence: CDR1 LGHNA, CDR2 YSLEER. The CDR3 coding sequence is TGCGCCAGCAGCCAGAGGGGGTCGAGCGGCGGCACAGATACGCAGTATTTT. Amino acid sequence: CASSQRGSSGGTDTQYF.

The chain carries TRBV5-4 and TRBJ2-2; 8 bases are shared with TRBD2. CDR1 SGHNT and CDR2 YYREEE come from the germline V gene (reference sequence). J gave up 4 bases and V 3 bases, and 8 bases lay outside the gene matches. The CDR3 has 16 residues. CDR3 sequence reads: CASSSPRGASTGELFF. DNA of the CDR3: TGTGCCAGCAGCTCCCCGCGGGGGGCGAGCACCGGGGAGCTGTTTTTT.

Here the CDR3 DNA reads TGTGCCAGCAGCTTAGCGCCCGGCGGGGGGTTCTCCTACAATGAGCAGTTCTTC. Amino acids: CASSLAPGGGFSYNEQFF. V usage is TRBV7-9 and J usage is TRBJ2-1; TRBD2 agrees at 8 bases. This CDR3 is 18 amino acids long. J lost 0 bases, V lost 0 bases, and 7 bases had no gene match. CDR1 is SEHNR and CDR2 is FQNEAQ in the germline V gene (reference sequence).

The chain carries TRBV5-1 and TRBJ2-3; 9 bases match TRBD1. CDR3 size: 16 residues. The trim removed 0 bases at V and 3 bases at J, leaving 5 bases unmatched. Germline V CDR1 and CDR2: SGHRS, YFSETQ. This CDR3 is CASSLVEGQGTDTQYF. DNA for the CDR3: TGCGCCAGCAGCTTGGTGGAGGGACAGGGAACAGATACGCAGTATTTT.

The rearrangement links TRBV5-6 to TRBJ1-2, with 12 bases identical to TRBD1. The V segment lost 3 bases and the J segment 7 bases; nucleotides outside the gene matches: 7. Germline V gene sequence: CDR1 SGHDT, CDR2 YYEEEE. The CDR3 sequence is 15 residues long. DNA for the CDR3: TGTGCCAGCAGCTCACCGGGACAGGGGGCGGGTGGCTACACCTTC. Its protein product is CASSSPGQGAGGYTF.

With respect to this clone: Other DNA sequences from this sample encode an identical CDR3 as well. V gene TRBV30 combines with J gene TRBJ1-5; D uncertain. This CDR3 is built from 13 residues. CDR1 and CDR2 (germline): GTSNPN, SVGIG (reference sequence). V was shortened by 0 bases and J by 4 bases, with 7 bases between the two germline ends. The DNA of the CDR3 is TGTGCCTGGAGTGTACAAGGTAATCAGCCCCAGCATTTT. Its protein product is CAWSVQGNQPQHF.

This sequence joins TRBV5-1 and TRBJ2-5; TRBD1 matches at 9 bases. From germline, CDR1 is SGHRS and CDR2 YFSETQ. The V and J ends lost 2 bases and 5 bases, in that order; junction bases with no gene match: 7. The CDR3 runs 15 residues. The CDR3 here is CASSFRQGGEETQYF. DNA of the CDR3: TGCGCCAGCAGCTTCCGACAGGGGGGGGAGGAGACCCAGTACTTC.

This clone was seen once. The chain uses TRBV6-5 and TRBJ1-5; 8 bases are shared with TRBD1. Germline CDR1 is MNHEY and CDR2 is SVGAGI. CDR3 length: 15 residues. J was trimmed by 0 bases and V by 7 bases; bases with no gene match: 5. CDR3 loop: CASNSDRGSNQPQHF. The CDR3 coding sequence is TGTGCCAGCAATTCAGACAGGGGTAGCAATCAGCCCCAGCATTTT.

The chain employs TRBV6-5 and TRBJ2-7, with 11 bases that match TRBD2. CDR1 MNHEY and CDR2 SVGAGI come from the germline V gene. The CDR3 runs to 13 residues. With 6 bases clipped from V and 6 bases from J, the junction kept 4 bases outside the gene matches. CDR3: CASRTSGMGEQYF. For the CDR3, the DNA is TGTGCCAGCAGGACTAGCGGGATGGGCGAGCAGTACTTC.

As concerns this clone: Other DNA sequences in the same sample also yield this CDR3. CDR3 sequence (DNA): TGTGCCAGCAGCGTAGCGGGGCGGGGGGGGGCAGATACGCAGTATTTT. Translated, it gives CASSVAGRGGADTQYF. The rearrangement uses TRBV9 and TRBJ2-3, with TRBD2 identical over 9 bases. The CDR3 is made up of 16 amino acids. V was clipped by 0 bases and J by 4 bases; unmatched bases: 6. Germline V lookup: CDR1 SGDLS, CDR2 YYNGEE.

This clone showed up just a few times. The chain combines TRBV12-5 with TRBJ2-5; D remains unclear. The CDR3 length is 11 residues. The germline gives CDR1 LGHNT, CDR2 FRNRAP. Between the trimmed V and J ends, which lost 3 bases and 4 bases, there was a span of 3 bases. The CDR3, as DNA: TGTGCTAGTGGTTTCATAGAGACCCAGTACTTC. Translated, it gives CASGFIETQYF.

This chain connects TRBV5-1 to TRBJ1-3, with 9 bases lining up with TRBD1. Looked up from germline, CDR1 is SGHRS and CDR2 is YFSETQ. The CDR3 extends over 14 amino acids. Trimming at V came to 2 bases and at J to 4 bases, leaving 1 base not matched to a gene. CDR3: CASSLGTGGNTIYF. The CDR3 DNA sequence: TGCGCCAGCAGCTTAGGGACAGGGGGAAACACCATATATTTT.

In this sample, this clone turned up once. This sequence joins TRBV20-1 and TRBJ2-3; 8 nucleotides match TRBD2. The CDR3 has 11 residues. The germline V gene encodes CDR1 DFQATT and CDR2 SNEGSKA (reference sequence). The V segment lost 4 bases and the J segment 6 bases; nucleotides outside the gene matches: 0. CDR3 bases: TGCAGTGCTAAGCGGGGGGATACGCAGTATTTT. Amino acids: CSAKRGDTQYF.

The rearrangement joins TRBV29-1 to TRBJ2-7, with 11 bases identical to TRBD2. From germline, CDR1 is SQVTM and CDR2 ANQGSEA. This CDR3 spans 16 amino acids. V was clipped by 1 base and J by 5 bases; unmatched bases: 10. CDR3 coding DNA: TGCAGCGTTGAAGGGGCAACTAGCGGGGGCCGCGACGAGCAGTACTTC. Translated, it gives CSVEGATSGGRDEQYF.

V gene TRBV7-2 combines with J gene TRBJ2-1; 8 bases map to TRBD2. CDR3 length equals 15 residues. The trim removed 1 base at V and 4 bases at J, leaving 3 bases unmatched. Germline lookup yields CDR1 SGHTA and CDR2 FQGNSA. CDR3 nucleotide sequence: TGTGCCAGCAGCTTAGAGCGGGGGCTATACAATGAGCAGTTCTTC. It codes for CASSLERGLYNEQFF.

V and J are TRBV28 and TRBJ1-2; 10 bases agree with TRBD1. The germline V gene has CDR1 MDHEN and CDR2 SYDVKM. The CDR3 contains 18 residues. After removal of 5 bases from V and 8 bases from J, the junction contained 20 bases not matched to a gene. The CDR3 coding sequence is TGTGCCAGCAGTCTAAACCCGGCCCGGGACAGGGGATATCGGGGCTACACCTTC. Protein product: CASSLNPARDRGYRGYTF.

The chain carries TRBV10-3 and TRBJ1-5, with TRBD1 matching 11 bases. Germline lookup yields CDR1 ENHRY and CDR2 SYGVKD. This CDR3 region has 15 residues. The junction had 7 bases not matched to a gene; V was cut back by 5 bases and J by 7 bases. The CDR3 spells CAISSGTGGLQPQHF. Here the CDR3 DNA reads TGTGCCATCAGTTCCGGGACAGGGGGGTTGCAGCCCCAGCATTTT.

The gene calls are TRBV28 and TRBJ1-1; the D is unclear. Germline lookup yields CDR1 MDHEN and CDR2 SYDVKM. Trimming took 3 bases from V and 1 from J, leaving 15 bases between them. This CDR3 region has 16 residues. CDR3 sequence: CASSFRSWQANTEAFF. The CDR3 region has the DNA TGTGCCAGCAGTTTCCGGAGTTGGCAGGCGAACACTGAAGCTTTCTTT.

The chain carries TRBV28 and TRBJ2-7; D not certain. V was shortened by 7 bases and J by 2 bases, with 18 bases between the two germline ends. Looked up from germline, CDR1 is MDHEN and CDR2 is SYDVKM. The CDR3 covers 15 residues. As DNA, the CDR3 is TGTGCCAGCAACTCCCCCCACGGGTGGACCTACGAGCAGTACTTC. This gives the protein CASNSPHGWTYEQYF.

This clone was found once. CDR3 sequence (DNA): TGTGCCAGCAGCGTTGGGGGTGGGCAGTCTTACCAAGAGACCCAGTACTTC. Translating it yields CASSVGGGQSYQETQYF. This chain links TRBV9 with TRBJ2-5; D may match TRBD1 or TRBD2 (5 bases each). V dropped 2 bases and J dropped 0 bases, with 17 bases sitting between them. The CDR3 runs 17 residues. The germline V gene has CDR1 SGDLS and CDR2 YYNGEE.

This sequence joins TRBV7-3 and TRBJ2-7; 9 bases line up with TRBD1. Trimming cost V 4 bases and J 5 bases; bases outside gene matches: 15. Germline values: CDR1 SGHTA, CDR2 FQGTGA. This CDR3 contains 17 residues. The CDR3 sequence is CASSSRGGGQGGHEQYF. CDR3 coding DNA: TGTGCCAGCAGCTCTCGTGGTGGGGGACAGGGCGGACACGAGCAGTACTTC.

The chain carries TRBV27 and TRBJ2-7; D gene unclear. The length of the CDR3 is 14 residues. The V end lost 8 bases, the J end lost 3 bases, and 17 bases lay between the germline ends. Germline-derived CDR1 and CDR2 are MNHEY and SMNVEV (reference sequence). The CDR3 DNA is TGTGCCAGCGGCAGCGACATCTCAGGCTACGAGCAGTACTTC. Protein sequence: CASGSDISGYEQYF.

This chain links TRBV4-2 with TRBJ1-4; TRBD1 might be the D (5 bases). Between the trimmed V and J ends, which lost 5 bases and 7 bases, there was a span of 17 bases. CDR1 and CDR2 from the germline V gene are LGHNA and YNFKEQ. The CDR3 has 15 residues. The chain's CDR3 is CASSLYRGRGEKLFF. The DNA for the CDR3 is TGTGCCAGCAGCTTGTATAGGGGTCGGGGTGAAAAACTGTTTTTT.

V is TRBV5-6 and J is TRBJ1-5; 7 bases agree with TRBD1. V lost 1 base and J lost 7; bases outside the gene matches: 8. CDR1 is SGHDT and CDR2 is YYEEEE in the germline V gene. The CDR3 extends over 15 amino acids. The CDR3 is CASSLWGRGVQPQHF. The CDR3 bases are TGTGCCAGCAGCTTGTGGGGCAGGGGGGTCCAGCCCCAGCATTTT.

This chain links TRBV7-2 with TRBJ2-2; D is possibly TRBD1 (6 bases). The germline CDR1 and CDR2 sequences are SGHTA and FQGNSA. Trimming took 1 base from V and 4 from J, leaving 16 bases between them. CDR3 length: 17 residues. CDR3 bases: TGTGCCAGCAGCTTAGTCTGGACAGCTGTCTCCACCGGGGAGCTGTTTTTT. This translates into CASSLVWTAVSTGELFF.

The chain combines TRBV2 with TRBJ2-1; possible D gene TRBD2, 5 bases. The CDR3 has 16 residues. CDR1 and CDR2 from the germline V gene are SNHLY and FYNNEI. V lost 2 bases and J lost 9, with 20 bases in between. CDR3 bases: TGTGCCAGCAGTGAATCGATCGGGATCCTGGGAAGTGAGCAGTTCTTC. Translated: CASSESIGILGSEQFF.

CDR3 sequence (DNA): TGTGCCAGCAGCTTGCTCTCTTTAAGCGGGAGGGCGGGGGATACGCAGTATTTT. Residues: CASSLLSLSGRAGDTQYF. This chain joins TRBV5-4 and TRBJ2-3; 10 bases align to TRBD2. The CDR3 runs to 18 residues. Germline loops: CDR1 SGHNT, CDR2 YYREEE (reference sequence). Losses at the gene ends were 1 base for V and 6 bases for J; bases not matched to a gene: 14.